What follows is one T cell receptor beta chain and its context. The data are from a study of control samples from healthy donors and cancer patients. The data were produced by immunoSEQ multiplex PCR, yet TCRdb's version contains in-frame clones alone and is incomplete. In the table there are about 160,000 clones, approximately 90% of which are singletons. The CDR3 sequence is 16 residues long. Germline V gene sequence: CDR1 SGHAT, CDR2 FQNNGV. The V and J ends lost 4 bases and 4 bases, in that order; junction bases with no gene match: 7. The receptor comes from a woman aged 25 to 39 in good health. V and J are TRBV11-2 and TRBJ1-4, with TRBD1 matching over 9 bases. The sample consisted of blood. The CDR3 is CASSSPGQGFNEKLFF. DNA for the CDR3: TGTGCCAGCAGCTCGCCGGGACAGGGTTTTAATGAAAAACTGTTTTTT.